This TCR beta chain is from a study of memory CD4+ T cells and cytomegalovirus serostatus. Repertoires were generated with immunoSEQ multiplex PCR, while TCRdb's copy carries only in-frame clones and drops some. The sample carries 56,000 or so clones, around 80% recorded once. Single viable CD3+CD4+CD8-CD45RO+ cells were sorted as the memory CD4+ T cells. This CDR3 comprises 14 residues. Germline V gene data show CDR1 as SQVTM and CDR2 as ANQGSEA. Sequenced: memory CD4+ T cells from blood. This clonotype was sampled from an adult in good health and CMV-seronegative. Some clones in this sample may be carry-over from other donors' samples. The V call is TRBV29-1, the J call TRBJ2-1; 8 bases align to TRBD1. The CDR3 DNA reads as TGCGTGACCGGGACAGGAGTTTCCTACAATGAGCAGTTCTTC. This encodes CVTGTGVSYNEQFF.